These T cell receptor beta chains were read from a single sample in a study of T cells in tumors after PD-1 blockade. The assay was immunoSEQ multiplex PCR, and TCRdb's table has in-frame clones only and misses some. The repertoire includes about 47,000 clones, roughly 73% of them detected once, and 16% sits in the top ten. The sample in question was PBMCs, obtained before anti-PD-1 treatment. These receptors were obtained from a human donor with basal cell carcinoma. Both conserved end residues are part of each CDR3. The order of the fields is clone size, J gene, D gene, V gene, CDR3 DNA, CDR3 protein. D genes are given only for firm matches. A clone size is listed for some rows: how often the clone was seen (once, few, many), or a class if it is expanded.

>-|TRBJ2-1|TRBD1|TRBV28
TGTGCCAGCAGTCCCCCGGACAGGGGTAATGATGAGCAGTTCTTC
CASSPPDRGNDEQFF
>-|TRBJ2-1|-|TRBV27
TGTGCCAGCAGTACCCACAGGGGAGGCAATGAGCAGTTCTTC
CASSTHRGGNEQFF
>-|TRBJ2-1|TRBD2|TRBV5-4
TGTGCCAGCAGCTTGGAAGGGGTCAGGCGGGGGTACTACAATGAGCAGTTCTTC
CASSLEGVRRGYYNEQFF
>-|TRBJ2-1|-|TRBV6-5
TGTGCCAGCACTAACGCAAACCCCAACAATGAGCAGTTCTTC
CASTNANPNNEQFF
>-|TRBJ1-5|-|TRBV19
TGTGCCAGTAAGGAGGGCCCTAGCAATCAGCCCCAGCATTTT
CASKEGPSNQPQHF
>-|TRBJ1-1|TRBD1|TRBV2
TGTGCCAGCGGAAAGACAGGGCTGGACACTGAAGCTTTCTTT
CASGKTGLDTEAFF
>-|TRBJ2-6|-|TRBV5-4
TGTGCCAGCACTGCCTATTCTGGGGCCAACGTCCTGACTTTC
CASTAYSGANVLTF
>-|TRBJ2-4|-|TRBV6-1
TGTGCCAGCAGTGAAGCCCTTATCCACCCCAGCGGCATTCAGTACTTC
CASSEALIHPSGIQYF
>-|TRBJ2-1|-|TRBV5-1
TGCGCCAGCAGCTTGGGAGGTGGCTACAATGAGCAGTTCTTC
CASSLGGGYNEQFF
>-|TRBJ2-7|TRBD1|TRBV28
TGTGCCAGCACTGCCCGGGACAGGGGTATCAACGAGCAGTACTTC
CASTARDRGINEQYF
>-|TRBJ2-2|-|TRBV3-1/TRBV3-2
TGTGCCAGCACCAAAGGGGGAGTATACGGGGAGCTGTTTTTT
CASTKGGVYGELFF
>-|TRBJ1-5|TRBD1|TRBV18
TGTGCCAGCTCACCGGATTGGACAGGAGACAATCAGCCCCAGCATTTT
CASSPDWTGDNQPQHF
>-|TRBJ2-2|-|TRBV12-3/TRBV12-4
TGTGCCAGCGAGGGGAACACCGGGGAGCTGTTTTTT
CASEGNTGELFF
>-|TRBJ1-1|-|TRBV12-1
TGTGCCAGCAGACTTCACCTCAGTTTGAACACTGAAGCTTTCTTT
CASRLHLSLNTEAFF
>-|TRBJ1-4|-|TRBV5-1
TGCGCCACTACTAAGGGGGACAAAGATGAAAAACTGTTTTTT
CATTKGDKDEKLFF
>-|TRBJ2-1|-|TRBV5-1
TGCGCCAGCAGCTTGGAGGGGAGCTCCTACAATGAGCAGTTCTTC
CASSLEGSSYNEQFF
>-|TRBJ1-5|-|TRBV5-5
TGTGCCAGCAGCTTGTTCGGGGTTTCGGGCAATCAGCCCCAGCATTTT
CASSLFGVSGNQPQHF
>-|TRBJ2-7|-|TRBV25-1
TGTGCCAGCGCGCGGGGGACAGACTATTACGAGCAGTACTTC
CASARGTDYYEQYF
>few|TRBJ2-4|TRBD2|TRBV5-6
TGTGCCAGCAGCCAAAGGACTAGCGGGGCCTCCAAAAACATTCAGTACTTC
CASSQRTSGASKNIQYF
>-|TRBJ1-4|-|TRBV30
TGTGCCTACAAGGATGAATTTAGGGGAGGAGAAAAACTGTTTTTT
CAYKDEFRGGEKLFF
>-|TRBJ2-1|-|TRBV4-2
TGTGCCAGCAGCCATACCGGGTCTAGCGTCTACAATGAGCAGTTCTTC
CASSHTGSSVYNEQFF
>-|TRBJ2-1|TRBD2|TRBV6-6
TGTGCCAGCAGTCATGGACTAGCGGGTGGTAATGAGCAGTTCTTC
CASSHGLAGGNEQFF
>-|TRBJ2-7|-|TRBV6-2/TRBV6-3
TGTGCCAGCAGTTACACCTTGGGCTACGAGCAGTACTTC
CASSYTLGYEQYF
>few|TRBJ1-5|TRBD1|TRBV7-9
TGTGCCAGCAGCTCTGACAGGGAGCGCAATCAGCCCCAGCATTTT
CASSSDRERNQPQHF
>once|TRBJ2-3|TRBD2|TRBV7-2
TGTGCCAGCAGCCGGGGACTAGCGGGGGTACCGGGCACAGATACGCAGTATTTT
CASSRGLAGVPGTDTQYF
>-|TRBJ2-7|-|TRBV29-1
TGCAGCGTTGAAGGAAACAGGGAGCAGTACTTC
CSVEGNREQYF
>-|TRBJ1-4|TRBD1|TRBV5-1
TGCGCCAGCAGCTGGACAGGGGACGGTGAAAAACTGTTTTTT
CASSWTGDGEKLFF
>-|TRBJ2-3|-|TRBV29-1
TGCAGCGTAGCGGTGGGGGCAGATACGCAGTATTTT
CSVAVGADTQYF
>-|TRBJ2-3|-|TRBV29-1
TGCAGCGTCCAAAGGGGGACGGGCACAGATACGCAGTATTTT
CSVQRGTGTDTQYF
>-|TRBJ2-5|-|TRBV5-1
TGCGCCAGCAGCCAAGGCAGGGTTTGGGAGACCCAGTACTTC
CASSQGRVWETQYF
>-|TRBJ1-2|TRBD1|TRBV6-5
TGTGCCAGCAGTTCGGACAGGGGAAGGGGCCGGTACACCTTC
CASSSDRGRGRYTF
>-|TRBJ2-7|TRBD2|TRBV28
TGTGCCAGCAGTTCCATCGGACTAGCGGTCCCCTACGAGCAGTACTTC
CASSSIGLAVPYEQYF